These 26 T cell receptor beta chains came from one sample sequenced in a study of cytomegalovirus exposure and HLA in healthy donors. Only in-frame clones appear in the TCRdb table, and some are missing; sequencing was by immunoSEQ multiplex PCR. The sample lists around 130,000 clones; 85% to 90% were seen once. Sequenced input: PBMCs. These receptors all come from a man younger than 40 in good health and CMV-seronegative.

This clone was seen a few times. The chain couples TRBV7-2 to TRBJ1-2, with 8 bases that match TRBD1. V lost 5 bases to trimming and J lost 8 bases; unmatched junction nucleotides: 7. The germline V gene has CDR1 SGHTA and CDR2 FQGNSA. The length of the CDR3 is 13 residues. This CDR3 reads CASSRDRIWGYTF. For the CDR3, the DNA is TGTGCCAGCAGCAGGGACAGGATTTGGGGCTACACCTTC.

There are a few counts of this clone. The genes are TRBV19 and TRBJ1-5; D gene ambiguous. Germline CDR1 reads LNHDA; CDR2 reads SQIVND (reference sequence). The CDR3 runs 16 residues. Trimming removed 0 bases from V and 0 bases from J, with 9 bases in between. The CDR3 sequence is CASSIDGGSSNQPQHF. The CDR3 nucleotides are TGTGCCAGTAGTATAGATGGTGGGAGTAGCAATCAGCCCCAGCATTTT.

This clone has a single count. V usage is TRBV9 and J usage is TRBJ2-3; tentative D call: TRBD2 (6 bases). CDR3 length: 14 residues. The germline V gene has CDR1 SGDLS and CDR2 YYNGEE. V lost 3 bases and J 8 bases, leaving 16 bases between the germline ends. The CDR3 here is CASSGGVPPGTQYF. The DNA for the CDR3 is TGTGCCAGCAGCGGGGGGGTACCACCTGGTACGCAGTATTTT.

This sequence joins TRBV6-1 and TRBJ2-7, with 8 bases aligning to TRBD1. Germline CDR1 and CDR2: MNHNS and SASEGT. This CDR3 contains 14 residues. The J segment lost 5 bases and the V segment lost 5 bases, leaving 8 bases of the junction unmatched. The CDR3 nucleotides read TGTGCCAGCAGTCCCGGGACAGGTCTGGACGAGCAGTACTTC. Residues: CASSPGTGLDEQYF.

This rearrangement joins TRBV5-1 to TRBJ2-3; 7 bases map to TRBD2. This CDR3 has 16 residues. CDR1 and CDR2 from the germline V gene are SGHRS and YFSETQ. With 4 bases clipped from V and 5 bases from J, the junction kept 13 bases outside the gene matches. For the CDR3, the DNA is TGCGCCAGCAGCCTGAGGGCTAGCGGACCAAGAGATACGCAGTATTTT. Protein: CASSLRASGPRDTQYF.

This clone has a single count. The chain links TRBV10-3 to TRBJ2-7, with D tentatively TRBD2 (6 bases). Germline V CDR1 and CDR2: ENHRY, SYGVKD. The ends were cut back, 6 bases at V and 6 bases at J, with 9 bases in the middle. CDR3 length equals 11 residues. The CDR3 protein is CAIRGDFEQYF. In nucleotides, the CDR3 is TGTGCCATCAGGGGGGACTTCGAGCAGTACTTC.

V and J are TRBV5-1 and TRBJ2-1, with a tentative D call TRBD1 (5 bases). Trimming cost V 0 bases and J 4 bases, with 11 bases left between them. The CDR3 is 15 amino acids. Germline V gene lookup returns CDR1 SGHRS and CDR2 YFSETQ. The CDR3 protein is CASSLDATAYNEQFF. The CDR3 region has the DNA TGCGCCAGCAGCTTGGATGCGACAGCTTACAATGAGCAGTTCTTC.

The V call is TRBV15, the J call TRBJ2-2; possible D gene TRBD1, 6 bases. Per germline, CDR1 LNHNV and CDR2 YYDKDF (reference sequence). The CDR3 is made up of 17 amino acids. V lost 0 bases to trimming and J lost 0 bases, with 11 bases between them. CDR3 sequence (DNA): TGTGCCACCAGCAGAGATCCGGGACAAGCGAACACCGGGGAGCTGTTTTTT. Its translation: CATSRDPGQANTGELFF.

The chain employs TRBV7-2 and TRBJ1-3; weak D call: TRBD1 (6 bases). There are 14 residues in the CDR3. Germline-derived CDR1 and CDR2 are SGHTA and FQGNSA. V lost 4 bases and J lost 0, with 7 bases in between. The CDR3 nucleotides are TGTGCCAGCAGCTCCAGGGGCTCTGGAAACACCATATATTTT. It translates to CASSSRGSGNTIYF. The full variable domain, completed using reference TRBV7-2 and TRBJ1-3, is GAGVSQSPSNKVTEKGKDVELRCDPISGHTALYWYRQSLGQGLEFLIYFQGNSAPDKSGLPSDRFSAERTGGSVSTLTIQRTQQEDSAVYLCASSSRGSGNTIYFGEGSWLTVV.

The V call is TRBV5-1, the J call TRBJ1-4, with D possibly being TRBD1 (6 bases). Germline V lookup: CDR1 SGHRS, CDR2 YFSETQ. Trimming shortened V by 1 base and J by 8 bases, and 12 bases separated the two germline ends. The CDR3 runs 14 residues. CDR3 amino acids: CASSLTGGQEKLFF. As DNA, the CDR3 is TGCGCCAGCAGCTTGACGGGGGGCCAGGAAAAACTGTTTTTT. Full variable domain (missing parts from reference TRBV5-1 and TRBJ1-4): KAGVTQTPRYLIKTRGQQVTLSCSPISGHRSVSWYQQTPGQGLQFLFEYFSETQRNKGNFPGRFSGRQFSNSRSEMNVSTLELGDSALYLCASSLTGGQEKLFFGSGTQLSVL.

The V call is TRBV5-4, the J call TRBJ2-7, with 8 bases matching TRBD1. Germline V gene data show CDR1 as SGHNT and CDR2 as YYREEE (reference sequence). The CDR3 runs 14 residues. The trim removed 3 bases at V and 2 bases at J, leaving 4 bases unmatched. The CDR3 bases are TGTGCCAGCAGCTCCCTGACAGGGGCCTACGAGCAGTACTTC. It yields the protein CASSSLTGAYEQYF.

The chain couples TRBV5-6 to TRBJ1-5, with 9 bases matching TRBD1. V gave up 4 bases and J gave up 5 bases; unmatched junction bases: 10. Germline CDR1 reads SGHDT; CDR2 reads YYEEEE. The CDR3 sequence is 16 residues long. CDR3 region: CASSGGPGQGYQPQHF. CDR3 bases: TGTGCCAGCAGCGGGGGGCCGGGACAGGGTTATCAGCCCCAGCATTTT. Using reference TRBV5-6 and TRBJ1-5 for the parts outside the CDR3, the full variable domain is DAGVTQSPTHLIKTRGQQVTLRCSPKSGHDTVSWYQQALGQGPQFIFQYYEEEERQRGNFPDRFSGHQFPNYSSELNVNALLLGDSALYLCASSGGPGQGYQPQHFGDGTRLSIL.

This sequence joins TRBV2 and TRBJ2-2, with D possibly TRBD2 on 6 matching bases. Trimming left V 5 bases short and J 5 bases short, with 18 bases between. The germline CDR1 and CDR2 sequences are SNHLY and FYNNEI. This CDR3 has 16 residues. DNA of the CDR3: TGTGCCAGCAGTCCCCGGGGGTCAGGTAGTACCGGGGAGCTGTTTTTT. This codes for CASSPRGSGSTGELFF.

The chain recombines TRBV7-2 with TRBJ2-7; 10 positions agree with TRBD2. CDR1 SGHTA and CDR2 FQGNSA come from the germline V gene. V was clipped by 0 bases and J by 4 bases; unmatched bases: 3. The CDR3 sequence is 15 residues long. The CDR3 sequence is CASSLARTSGYEQYF. The CDR3 DNA follows: TGTGCCAGCAGCTTAGCGAGGACTAGCGGTTACGAGCAGTACTTC.

The V call is TRBV19, the J call TRBJ2-3; 13 bases line up with TRBD2. CDR3 size: 18 residues. Germline CDR1 reads LNHDA; CDR2 reads SQIVND (reference sequence). V trimming: 5 bases; J trimming: 0 bases; junction bases outside the gene matches: 8. The CDR3 spells CASSPGLAGRSSTDTQYF. In nucleotides, the CDR3 is TGTGCCAGTAGTCCGGGACTAGCGGGGCGATCTAGCACAGATACGCAGTATTTT.

The chain couples TRBV9 to TRBJ2-1; perhaps TRBD2 as D (5 bases). The V end was cut by 4 bases, the J end by 9 bases, with 14 bases between. The CDR3 sequence is 13 residues long. Germline V CDR1 and CDR2: SGDLS, YYNGEE. CDR3 DNA: TGTGCCAGCAGCCCCCTCATACGGGGTGAGCAGTTCTTC. It specifies CASSPLIRGEQFF. Full variable domain (remainder filled in from reference TRBV9 and TRBJ2-1): DSGVTQTPKHLITATGQRVTLRCSPRSGDLSVYWYQQSLDQGLQFLIQYYNGEERAKGNILERFSAQQFPDLHSELNLSSLELGDSALYFCASSPLIRGEQFFGPGTRLTVL.

V usage is TRBV9 and J usage is TRBJ1-2; D perhaps matches TRBD1 (6 bases). The CDR3 is 14 amino acids. CDR1 is SGDLS and CDR2 is YYNGEE in the germline V gene. The V gene lost 3 bases and the J gene lost 10 bases, with 19 bases spanning the gap. CDR3 loop: CASSAVGQSRFYTF. In nucleotides, the CDR3 is TGTGCCAGCAGCGCAGTAGGACAGAGTCGATTCTACACCTTC.

This clone appeared once. This chain connects TRBV4-3 to TRBJ2-2; 8 nucleotides agree with TRBD1. The CDR3 has 21 amino acids. In germline, CDR1 is LGHNA, CDR2 YSLEER. With 1 base clipped from V and 3 bases from J, the junction kept 19 bases outside the gene matches. The CDR3 region has the DNA TGCGCCAGCAGCCAAGCCGTCACATCGTCAGCAGGGGGCATTTACACCGGGGAGCTGTTTTTT. The encoded protein is CASSQAVTSSAGGIYTGELFF.

The V and J genes are TRBV7-3 and TRBJ2-1; TRBD1 might be the D (6 bases). The CDR3 runs to 14 residues. Germline CDR1 is SGHTA and CDR2 is FQGTGA. The V and J ends lost 5 bases and 1 base respectively, with 9 bases between them. CDR3 in amino acids: CASSEDRSYNEQFF. The DNA of the CDR3 is TGTGCCAGCAGCGAAGACAGGTCCTACAATGAGCAGTTCTTC.

This clone was seen a single time. The DNA for the CDR3 is TGCGCCAGCAGTCAATCGAGGTGGCACCGGAGCTCCTATAATTCACCCCTCCACTTT. Translating it yields CASSQSRWHRSSYNSPLHF. The chain joins TRBV23-1 to TRBJ1-6; D not certain. TRBV23-1 is an ORF, with its function uncertain. The CDR3 sequence is 19 residues long. Trimming removed 0 bases at V and 0 bases at J, with 15 bases between.

The CDR3 here is CASSLGGYGSTEAFF. The CDR3 DNA reads as TGTGCCAGCAGCCTGGGGGGGTATGGAAGCACTGAAGCTTTCTTT. V usage is TRBV11-2 and J usage is TRBJ1-1; the D gene is possibly TRBD1 (5 bases). The V end was cut by 5 bases, the J end by 4 bases, with 17 bases between. The germline gives CDR1 SGHAT, CDR2 FQNNGV. The CDR3 loop spans 15 amino acids.

The chain recombines TRBV5-1 with TRBJ1-1; D is uncertain. V was cut by 5 bases and J by 0 bases, with 11 bases left in between. This CDR3 spans 14 amino acids. Per germline, CDR1 SGHRS and CDR2 YFSETQ. The CDR3 loop is CASRGDGLNTEAFF. The CDR3, as DNA: TGCGCCAGCAGGGGCGACGGTCTGAACACTGAAGCTTTCTTT.

This clone is judged medium-sized (0.01 to 0.1%). The J gene is TRBJ2-3, the V gene TRBV6-4; 8 bases are shared with TRBD2. Looked up from germline, CDR1 is MRHNA and CDR2 is SNTAGT. The CDR3 loop spans 14 amino acids. Trimming took 4 bases from V and 1 from J; bases not matched to a gene: 1. The DNA for the CDR3 is TGTGCCAGCAGTGCCGGGGGGGGCACAGATACGCAGTATTTT. Translation gives CASSAGGGTDTQYF.

CDR3 bases: TGTGCCAGCAGTTACTGGGGGGCGGGAGGTGAGCAGTTCTTC. It specifies CASSYWGAGGEQFF. The V gene is TRBV27, the J gene TRBJ2-1; 8 bases map to TRBD2. The J segment lost 9 bases and the V segment lost 4 bases, leaving 8 bases of the junction unmatched. CDR3 length equals 14 residues. The germline gives CDR1 MNHEY, CDR2 SMNVEV (reference sequence).

The chain is built from TRBV5-1 and TRBJ2-5; 8 bases fit TRBD1. Germline CDR1 reads SGHRS; CDR2 reads YFSETQ. V shed 5 bases and J 5 bases; nucleotides not matched to a gene: 8. The CDR3 totals 14 residues. The chain's CDR3 is CASRKTGGSETQYF. The CDR3 nucleotides are TGCGCCAGCAGAAAAACAGGGGGATCGGAGACCCAGTACTTC. The full variable domain, in which reference TRBV5-1 and TRBJ2-5 provide the parts outside the CDR3, is KAGVTQTPRYLIKTRGQQVTLSCSPISGHRSVSWYQQTPGQGLQFLFEYFSETQRNKGNFPGRFSGRQFSNSRSEMNVSTLELGDSALYLCASRKTGGSETQYFGPGTRLLVL.

The chain carries TRBV18 and TRBJ2-1; a possible D gene is TRBD2 (6 bases). The CDR3 is made up of 13 amino acids. The ends were cut back, 6 bases at V and 3 bases at J, with 9 bases in the middle. In germline, CDR1 is KGHSH, CDR2 LQKENI. The CDR3, as DNA: TGTGCCAGCTCGCCCGGGGGCTACAATGAGCAGTTCTTC. This encodes CASSPGGYNEQFF.